The clone carrying this TCR beta chain was seen a handful of times. The SP2 primer and nested alpha and beta constant region primers amplified ligated cDNA in four rounds. Reverse transcription of blood and skin TCR RNA was primed at alpha and beta constant regions. TCRdb independently ran MiXCR on the UMI-ligation and nested PCR reads; one entry per CDR3 protein. The sample yields over 13,000 distinct CDR3 sequences, less than 5.5% seen once. Germline assignment: CDR1 MNHNS and CDR2 SASEGT. This CDR3 spans 17 amino acids. With 5 bases clipped from V and 1 base from J, the junction kept 7 bases outside the gene matches. This sample was included in a study of naive and memory T cell subsets. As for treatment: skin biopsy from PPD injection site in Mantoux-positive individual. An oligonucleotide containing a UMI was ligated to the 3' end of TCR cDNA.

The V and J genes are TRBV6-1 and TRBJ2-6, with TRBD1 matching over 8 bases. This TCR was sampled from an adult in good health. The source material was skin, sampled from a tuberculin skin test site. The CDR3 loop reads CASSSGTGRSGANVLTF. The CDR3 coding sequence is TGTGCCAGCAGTTCCGGGACAGGAAGGTCTGGGGCCAACGTCCTGACTTTC.